This TCR beta chain was profiled in a study of tumor-infiltrating lymphocytes in primary liver carcinoma. Across the whole study: Yields of productive TCRbeta reads ranged from roughly 3.5 to 7.13 million per sample and were similar across tissue types. Notes on the study in general: Overlap between tumor regions exceeded overlap of tumor with adjacent tissue or blood.

A primer matching the constant region was used to make TCR beta cDNA from approximately 520 ng of total RNA. Three nested multiplex PCR rounds, a slightly modified ARM-PCR, produced the libraries for TCR beta. TCRdb re-analysed the multiplex PCR reads in MiXCR, keeping a single row per CDR3 protein. The repertoire includes about 78,000 distinct CDR3 sequences, 60% to 80% of them detected once, and about 30% sits in the top ten. Starting material for RNA and DNA co-extraction consisted of roughly 19-30 mg of unsorted bulk tissue. This clonotype occurred many times. Its matching antigen is unknown. Sequencing was performed on liver tumor tissue from sampling region 4. The subset is: tumor region T4, right-lateral pole. This receptor was identified in a man aged 40-50 years with primary liver carcinoma and hepatitis B virus infection.

CDR3 residues: CASSLGDRVSPLHF. CDR3 nucleotides: TGTGCCAGCAGTTTGGGGGACAGGGTCTCACCCCTCCACTTT. V gene TRBV28 combines with J gene TRBJ1-6; 9 positions match TRBD1. Germline assignment: CDR1 MDHEN and CDR2 SYDVKM. This CDR3 spans 14 amino acids. Trimming took 3 bases from V and 10 from J; bases not matched to a gene: 4.